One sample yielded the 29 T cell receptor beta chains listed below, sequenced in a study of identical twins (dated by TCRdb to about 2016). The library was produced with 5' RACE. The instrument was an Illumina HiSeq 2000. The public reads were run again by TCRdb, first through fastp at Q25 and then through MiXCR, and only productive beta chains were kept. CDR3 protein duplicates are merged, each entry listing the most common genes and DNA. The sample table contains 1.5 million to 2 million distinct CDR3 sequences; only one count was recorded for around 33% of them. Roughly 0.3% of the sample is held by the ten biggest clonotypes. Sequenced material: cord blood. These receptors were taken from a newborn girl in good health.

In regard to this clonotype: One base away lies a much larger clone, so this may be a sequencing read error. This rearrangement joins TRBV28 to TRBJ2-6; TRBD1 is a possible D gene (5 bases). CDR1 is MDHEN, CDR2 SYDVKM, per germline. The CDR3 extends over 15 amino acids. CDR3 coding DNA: TGTGCCAGCAGCCGACTTGACTCTGGGGCCAACGTCCCGACTTTC. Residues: CASSRLDSGANVPTF.

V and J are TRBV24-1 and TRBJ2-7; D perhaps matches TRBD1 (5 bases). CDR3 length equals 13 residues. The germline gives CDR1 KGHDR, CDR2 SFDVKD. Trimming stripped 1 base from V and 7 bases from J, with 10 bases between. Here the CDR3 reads CATSDFWGNEQYF. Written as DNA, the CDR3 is TGTGCCACCAGTGATTTCTGGGGCAATGAGCAGTACTTC.

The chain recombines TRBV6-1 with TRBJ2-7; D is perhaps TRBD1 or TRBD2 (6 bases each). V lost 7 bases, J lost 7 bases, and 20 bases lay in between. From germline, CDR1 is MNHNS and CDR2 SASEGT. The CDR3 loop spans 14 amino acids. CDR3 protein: CASNSKGRQGEQYF. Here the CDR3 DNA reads TGTGCCAGCAACTCAAAAGGGAGGCAGGGGGAGCAGTACTTC.

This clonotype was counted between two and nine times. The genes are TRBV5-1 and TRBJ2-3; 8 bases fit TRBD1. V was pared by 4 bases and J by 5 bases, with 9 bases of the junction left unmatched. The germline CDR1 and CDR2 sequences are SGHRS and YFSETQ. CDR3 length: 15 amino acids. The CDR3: CASSPGQGPQDTQYF. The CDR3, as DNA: TGCGCCAGCAGCCCAGGACAGGGACCCCAAGATACGCAGTATTTT.

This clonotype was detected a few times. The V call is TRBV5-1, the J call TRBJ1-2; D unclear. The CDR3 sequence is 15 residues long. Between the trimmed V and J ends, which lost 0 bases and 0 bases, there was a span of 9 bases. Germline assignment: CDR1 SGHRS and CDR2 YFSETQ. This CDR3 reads CASSLALGANYGYTF. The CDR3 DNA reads TGCGCCAGCAGCTTGGCTCTCGGGGCTAACTATGGCTACACCTTC.

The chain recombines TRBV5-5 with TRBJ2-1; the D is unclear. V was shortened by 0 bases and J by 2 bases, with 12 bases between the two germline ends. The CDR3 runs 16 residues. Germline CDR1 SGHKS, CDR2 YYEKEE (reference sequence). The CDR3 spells CASSLGGVPTYNEQFF. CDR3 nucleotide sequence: TGTGCCAGCAGCTTGGGGGGTGTTCCAACCTACAATGAGCAGTTCTTC.

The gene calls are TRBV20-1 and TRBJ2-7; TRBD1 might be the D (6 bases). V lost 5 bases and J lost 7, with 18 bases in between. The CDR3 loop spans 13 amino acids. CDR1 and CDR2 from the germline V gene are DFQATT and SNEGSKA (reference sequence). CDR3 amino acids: CSAPRDTYNEQYF. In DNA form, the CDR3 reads TGCAGTGCTCCCCGGGACACGTACAATGAGCAGTACTTC.

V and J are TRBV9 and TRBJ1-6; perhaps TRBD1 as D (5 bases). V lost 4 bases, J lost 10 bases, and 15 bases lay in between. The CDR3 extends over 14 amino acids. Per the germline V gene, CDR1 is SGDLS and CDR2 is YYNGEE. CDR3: CASSFVGVGSPLHF. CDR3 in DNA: TGTGCCAGCAGCTTCGTGGGGGTAGGGTCACCCCTCCACTTT.

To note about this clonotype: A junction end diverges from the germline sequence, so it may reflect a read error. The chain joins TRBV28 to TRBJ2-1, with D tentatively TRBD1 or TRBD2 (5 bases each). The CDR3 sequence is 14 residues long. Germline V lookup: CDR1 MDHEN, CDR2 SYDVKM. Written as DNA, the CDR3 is TGTGCCAGCAGTTCAGGGAATCAAAATGGGGAGCGGTTCTTC. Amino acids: CASSSGNQNGERFF.

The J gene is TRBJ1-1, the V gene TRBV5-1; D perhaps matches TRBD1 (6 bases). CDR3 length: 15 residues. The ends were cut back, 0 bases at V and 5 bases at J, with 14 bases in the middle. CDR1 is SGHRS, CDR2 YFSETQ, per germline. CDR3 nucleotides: TGCGCCAGCAGCTTGGTTCGGGGGCCGGGGACTGAAGCTTTCTTT. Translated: CASSLVRGPGTEAFF.

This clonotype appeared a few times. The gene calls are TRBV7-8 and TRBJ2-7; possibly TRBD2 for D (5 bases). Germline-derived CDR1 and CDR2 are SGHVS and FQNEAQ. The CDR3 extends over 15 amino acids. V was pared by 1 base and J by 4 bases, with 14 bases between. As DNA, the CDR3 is TGTGCCAGCAGCTTAGGGAGTTCTTGGGAGTACGAGCAGTACTTC. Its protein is CASSLGSSWEYEQYF.

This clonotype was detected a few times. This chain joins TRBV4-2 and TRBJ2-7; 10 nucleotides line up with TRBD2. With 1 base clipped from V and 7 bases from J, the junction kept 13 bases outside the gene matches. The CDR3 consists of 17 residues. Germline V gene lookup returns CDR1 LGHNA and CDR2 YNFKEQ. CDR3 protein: CASSQGVASGSYNEQYF. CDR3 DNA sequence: TGTGCCAGCAGCCAAGGAGTTGCTAGCGGGAGTTACAATGAGCAGTACTTC.

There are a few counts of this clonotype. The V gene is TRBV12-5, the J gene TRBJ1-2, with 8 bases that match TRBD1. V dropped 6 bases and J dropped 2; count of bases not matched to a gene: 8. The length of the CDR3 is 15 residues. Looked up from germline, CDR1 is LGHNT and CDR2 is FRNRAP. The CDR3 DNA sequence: TGTGCTAGTGGATTTGGTCCAGGGGGCAACTATGGCTACACCTTC. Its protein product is CASGFGPGGNYGYTF. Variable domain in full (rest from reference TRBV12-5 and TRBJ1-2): DARVTQTPRHKVTEMGQEVTMRCQPILGHNTVFWYRQTMMQGLELLAYFRNRAPLDDSGMPKDRFSAEMPDATLATLKIQPSEPRDSAVYFCASGFGPGGNYGYTFGSGTRLTVV.

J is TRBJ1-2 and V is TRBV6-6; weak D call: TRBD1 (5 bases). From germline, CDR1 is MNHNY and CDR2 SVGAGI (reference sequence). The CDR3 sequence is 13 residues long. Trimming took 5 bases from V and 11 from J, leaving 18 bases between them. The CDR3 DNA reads TGTGCCAGCAGTCAAGGACCGATTTCAGGGTACACCTTC. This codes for CASSQGPISGYTF.

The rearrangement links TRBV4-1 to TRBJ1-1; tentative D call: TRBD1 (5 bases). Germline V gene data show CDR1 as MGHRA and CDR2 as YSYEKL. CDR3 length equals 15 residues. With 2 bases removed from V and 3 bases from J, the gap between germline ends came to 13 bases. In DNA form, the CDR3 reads TGCGCCAGCAGCCAACGTCGGGGCGTGGACACTGAAGCTTTCTTT. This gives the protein CASSQRRGVDTEAFF.

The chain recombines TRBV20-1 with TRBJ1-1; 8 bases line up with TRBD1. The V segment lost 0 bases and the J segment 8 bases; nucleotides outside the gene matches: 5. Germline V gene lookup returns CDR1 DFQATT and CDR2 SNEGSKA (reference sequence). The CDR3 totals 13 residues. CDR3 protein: CSARDLQGVEAFF. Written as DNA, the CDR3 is TGCAGTGCTAGAGACCTACAGGGGGTAGAAGCTTTCTTT.

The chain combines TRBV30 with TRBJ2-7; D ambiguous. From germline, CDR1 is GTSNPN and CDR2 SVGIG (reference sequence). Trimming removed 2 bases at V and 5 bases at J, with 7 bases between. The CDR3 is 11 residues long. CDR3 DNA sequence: TGTGCCTGGAGTTTGCGTAACGAGCAGTACTTC. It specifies CAWSLRNEQYF.

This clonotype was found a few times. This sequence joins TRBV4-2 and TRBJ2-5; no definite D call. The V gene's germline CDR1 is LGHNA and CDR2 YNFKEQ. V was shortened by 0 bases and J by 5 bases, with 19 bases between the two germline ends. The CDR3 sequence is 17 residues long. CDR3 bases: TGTGCCAGCAGCCAAGATTGGTCCTCCTTAGTAGGGGAGACCCAGTACTTC. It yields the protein CASSQDWSSLVGETQYF.

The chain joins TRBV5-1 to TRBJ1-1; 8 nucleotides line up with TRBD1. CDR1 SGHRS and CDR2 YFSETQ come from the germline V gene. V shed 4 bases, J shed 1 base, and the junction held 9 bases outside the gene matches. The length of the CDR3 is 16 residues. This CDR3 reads CASSRQTGTGNTEAFF. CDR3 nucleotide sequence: TGCGCCAGCAGCCGCCAAACCGGGACAGGGAACACTGAAGCTTTCTTT.

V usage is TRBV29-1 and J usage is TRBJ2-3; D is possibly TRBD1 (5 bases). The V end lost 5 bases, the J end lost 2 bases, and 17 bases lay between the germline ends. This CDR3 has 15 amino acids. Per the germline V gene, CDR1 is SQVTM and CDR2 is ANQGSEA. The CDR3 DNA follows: TGCAGCGTTCGCTCGACAGCTACTGTCACAGATACGCAGTATTTT. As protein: CSVRSTATVTDTQYF.

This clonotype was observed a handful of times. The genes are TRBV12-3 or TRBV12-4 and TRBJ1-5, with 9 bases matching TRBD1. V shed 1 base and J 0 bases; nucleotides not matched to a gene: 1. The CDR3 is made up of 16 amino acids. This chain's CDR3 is CASSLGQGGSNQPQHF. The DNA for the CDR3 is TGTGCCAGCAGTTTAGGACAGGGGGGTAGCAATCAGCCCCAGCATTTT.

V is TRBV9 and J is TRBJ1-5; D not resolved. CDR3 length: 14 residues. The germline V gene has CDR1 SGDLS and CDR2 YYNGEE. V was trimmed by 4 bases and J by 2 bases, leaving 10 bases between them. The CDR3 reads CASSSTSGNQPQHF. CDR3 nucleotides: TGTGCCAGCAGCTCAACGAGCGGCAATCAGCCCCAGCATTTT.

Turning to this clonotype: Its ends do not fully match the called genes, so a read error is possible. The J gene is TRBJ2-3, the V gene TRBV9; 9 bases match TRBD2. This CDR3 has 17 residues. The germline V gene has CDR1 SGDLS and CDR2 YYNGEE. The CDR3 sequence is CTSSAQMASGVSDTQYF. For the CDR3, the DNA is TGTACCAGCAGCGCCCAAATGGCTAGCGGGGTATCAGATACGCAGTATTTT.

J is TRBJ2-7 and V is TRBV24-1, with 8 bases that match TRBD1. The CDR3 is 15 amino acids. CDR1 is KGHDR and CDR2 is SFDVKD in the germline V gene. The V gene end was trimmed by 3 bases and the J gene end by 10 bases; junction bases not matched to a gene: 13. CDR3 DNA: TGTGCCACCAGTGATACCCGGACAGGGAAAGAGCCCCAGTACTTC. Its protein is CATSDTRTGKEPQYF.

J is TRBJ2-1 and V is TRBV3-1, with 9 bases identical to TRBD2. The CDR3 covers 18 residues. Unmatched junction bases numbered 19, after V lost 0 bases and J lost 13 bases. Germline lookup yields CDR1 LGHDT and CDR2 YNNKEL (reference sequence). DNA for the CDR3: TGTGCCAGCAGCCAAGATTGGGCCAGCGGGGGGAACCAAAATTTCCAGTTCTTC. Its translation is CASSQDWASGGNQNFQFF.

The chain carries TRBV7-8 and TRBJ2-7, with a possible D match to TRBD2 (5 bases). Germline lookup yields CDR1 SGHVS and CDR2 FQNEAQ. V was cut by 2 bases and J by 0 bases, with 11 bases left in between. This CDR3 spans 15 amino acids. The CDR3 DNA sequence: TGTGCCAGCAGCTTAAGCAATGGGAGCTCCTACGAGCAGTACTTC. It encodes CASSLSNGSSYEQYF.

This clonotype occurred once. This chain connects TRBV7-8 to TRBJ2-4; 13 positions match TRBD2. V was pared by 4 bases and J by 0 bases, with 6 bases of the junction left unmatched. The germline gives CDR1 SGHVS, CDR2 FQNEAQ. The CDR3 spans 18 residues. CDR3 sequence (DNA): TGTGCCAGCAGCTCCGGGACTAGCGGGAACCTAGCCAAAAACATTCAGTACTTC. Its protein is CASSSGTSGNLAKNIQYF.

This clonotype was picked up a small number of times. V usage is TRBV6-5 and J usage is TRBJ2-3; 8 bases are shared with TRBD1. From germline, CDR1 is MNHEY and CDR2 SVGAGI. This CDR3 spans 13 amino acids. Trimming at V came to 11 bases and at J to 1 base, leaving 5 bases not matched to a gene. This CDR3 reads CAGMDRGTDTQYF. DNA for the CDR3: TGTGCCGGCATGGACAGGGGCACAGATACGCAGTATTTT.

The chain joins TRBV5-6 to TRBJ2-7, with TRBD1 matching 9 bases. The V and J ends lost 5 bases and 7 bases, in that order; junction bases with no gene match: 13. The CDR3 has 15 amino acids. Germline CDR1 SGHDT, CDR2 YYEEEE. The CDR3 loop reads CASSFRTGVHNEQYF. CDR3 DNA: TGTGCCAGCAGTTTTAGGACAGGGGTCCACAATGAGCAGTACTTC.